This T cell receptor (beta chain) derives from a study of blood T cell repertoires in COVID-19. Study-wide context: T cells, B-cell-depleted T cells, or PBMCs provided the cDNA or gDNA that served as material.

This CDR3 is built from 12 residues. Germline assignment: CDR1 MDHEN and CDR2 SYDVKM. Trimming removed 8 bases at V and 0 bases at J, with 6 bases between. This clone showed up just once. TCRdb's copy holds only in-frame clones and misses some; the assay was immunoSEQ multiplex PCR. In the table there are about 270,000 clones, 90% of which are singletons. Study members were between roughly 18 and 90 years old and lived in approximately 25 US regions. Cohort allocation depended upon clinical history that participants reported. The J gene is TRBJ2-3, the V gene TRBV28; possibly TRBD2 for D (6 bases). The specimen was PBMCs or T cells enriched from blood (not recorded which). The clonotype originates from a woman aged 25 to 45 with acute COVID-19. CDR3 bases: TGTGCCAGCGGGACTAGCACAGATACGCAGTATTTT. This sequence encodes CASGTSTDTQYF.